Listed below are T cell receptor beta chains from one sample, sequenced in a study of beta chain features in type 1 diabetes. Clones were read by immunoSEQ multiplex PCR, and TCRdb kept only the in-frame ones, dropping some. Of 600,000 to 700,000 clones listed, around 11% are singletons. Sequenced sample: naive CD4+ T cells from blood. These receptors all come from a man under 40 with type 1 diabetes. Each CDR3 is given with its conserved first and last residue. The order of the fields is CDR3 length, V gene, D gene, J gene, CDR3 protein. A D gene is named only where the DNA matches it firmly.

16	TRBV28	TRBD1	TRBJ1-2	CASSWRTGLLNYGYTF
15	TRBV28	.	TRBJ1-5	CASRPTPRGNQPQHF
11	TRBV30	.	TRBJ1-2	CACWAGNGYTF
14	TRBV11-3	TRBD2	TRBJ2-1	CASSFSAGNNEQFF
14	TRBV6-6	TRBD1	TRBJ1-2	CASSSAPNRGIYTF
14	TRBV30	.	TRBJ2-2	CAWSVLANTGELFF
14	TRBV5-1	.	TRBJ2-2	CASSSRPGAGELFF
15	TRBV29-1	.	TRBJ2-7	CSVDEGLGATYEQYF
13	TRBV28	TRBD1	TRBJ1-2	CASSLGQGYGYTF
14	TRBV27	.	TRBJ2-5	CASSFVAAQETQYF
14	TRBV5-1	.	TRBJ2-5	CASSRSRGGETQYF
16	TRBV9	.	TRBJ1-4	CASSARQAGANEKLFF
14	TRBV30	TRBD2	TRBJ2-5	CAWRASGGRETQYF
14	TRBV7-8	TRBD1	TRBJ2-5	CASSSRQGSETQYF
16	TRBV28	TRBD1	TRBJ2-5	CASREPTGGLQETQYF
15	TRBV5-1	TRBD1	TRBJ2-1	CASSTGTELYNEQFF
14	TRBV7-9	.	TRBJ2-5	CASSPGLDQETQYF
13	TRBV29-1	.	TRBJ2-5	CSVGGYGQETQYF
14	TRBV11-3	.	TRBJ2-7	CASSFTMSTYEQYF
15	TRBV5-8	.	TRBJ2-5	CASSLASGNQETQYF
16	TRBV7-2	.	TRBJ1-1	CASSLDPLGGGSEAFF
17	TRBV7-2	.	TRBJ2-3	CASSSVGGPMNTDTQYF
19	TRBV10-3	TRBD1	TRBJ2-6	CAISESPGQGNAGANVLTF
15	TRBV15	TRBD1	TRBJ1-2	CATSRDRGQVYGYTF
16	TRBV5-6	TRBD2	TRBJ2-1	CASSYSGGSSYNEQFF
13	TRBV7-8	.	TRBJ1-2	CASSLSRGNGYTF
14	TRBV29-1	TRBD2	TRBJ2-1	CSVVGRSSYNEQFF
15	TRBV11-2	TRBD1	TRBJ2-5	CASSRRTGAQETQYF
15	TRBV7-2	TRBD1	TRBJ2-2	CASRGQKLTYGELFF
12	TRBV15	.	TRBJ1-3	CATSREGNTIYF
14	TRBV5-6	.	TRBJ1-6	CASSPPGHNSPLHF